These 28 T cell receptor beta chains share one sample of origin, sequenced in a study of control samples from healthy donors and cancer patients. TCRdb's table, derived via immunoSEQ multiplex PCR, lists solely in-frame clones and lacks some. The table lists 400,000 to 500,000 clones, 75% to 95% of them singletons, with around 6.5% in the top ten. The material sequenced was PBMCs. These receptors all stem from a man aged 35 to 55 with head and neck cancer.

This chain links TRBV3-1 (or the pseudogene TRBV3-2) with TRBJ1-5, with D tentatively TRBD1 (6 bases). This CDR3 comprises 16 residues. Per the germline V gene, CDR1 is LGHDT and CDR2 is YNNKEL (reference sequence). Trimming removed 3 bases at V and 6 bases at J, with 18 bases between. The CDR3 sequence: CASSHGDGTLGQPQHF. The CDR3 nucleotides read TGTGCCAGCAGCCATGGAGATGGGACACTCGGTCAGCCCCAGCATTTT.

This sequence joins TRBV5-1 and TRBJ2-2; either TRBD1 or TRBD2 may fit D (5 bases each). The CDR3 extends over 12 amino acids. Trimming cost V 4 bases and J 8 bases, with 9 bases left between them. Germline-derived CDR1 and CDR2 are SGHRS and YFSETQ. The CDR3 region is CASSTGAGELFF. CDR3 bases: TGCGCCAGCAGCACCGGGGCGGGGGAGCTGTTTTTT. The full variable domain, completed using reference TRBV5-1 and TRBJ2-2, is KAGVTQTPRYLIKTRGQQVTLSCSPISGHRSVSWYQQTPGQGLQFLFEYFSETQRNKGNFPGRFSGRQFSNSRSEMNVSTLELGDSALYLCASSTGAGELFFGEGSRLTVL.

The genes are TRBV6-2 or TRBV6-3 and TRBJ1-4; 8 bases match TRBD1. The CDR3 extends over 15 amino acids. V lost 0 bases and J lost 5; bases outside the gene matches: 2. Looked up from germline, CDR1 is MNHEY and CDR2 is SVGEGT. The CDR3 nucleotides are TGTGCCAGCAGTTACTCGAGACAGGGGAATGAAAAACTGTTTTTT. Amino acid sequence: CASSYSRQGNEKLFF.

This rearrangement joins TRBV28 to TRBJ1-6; maybe TRBD1 (5 bases). V was shortened by 7 bases and J by 8 bases, with 12 bases between the two germline ends. The germline gives CDR1 MDHEN, CDR2 SYDVKM. The CDR3 is 13 amino acids. CDR3 coding DNA: TGTGCCAGCATGTCAGGGAGTTATTCACCCCTCCACTTT. This encodes CASMSGSYSPLHF.

The chain couples TRBV11-2 to TRBJ2-5; tentatively, D is TRBD2 (6 bases). The germline V gene has CDR1 SGHAT and CDR2 FQNNGV. This CDR3 contains 14 residues. The V and J ends lost 2 bases and 2 bases respectively, with 9 bases between them. The CDR3 region is CASSLIAVQETQYF. Written as DNA, the CDR3 is TGTGCCAGCAGCTTAATAGCGGTTCAAGAGACCCAGTACTTC.

As concerns this clone: The same CDR3 arises from other DNA sequences in this sample as well. CDR3 coding DNA: TGTGCCAGCAGTCCCGGGACCCCGGAGACCCAGTACTTC. It encodes CASSPGTPETQYF. The chain employs TRBV6-5 and TRBJ2-5; TRBD1 or TRBD2 may be the D gene (5 bases each). This CDR3 is 13 amino acids long. Germline assignment: CDR1 MNHEY and CDR2 SVGAGI. V was trimmed by 5 bases and J by 5 bases, leaving 12 bases between them.

The chain joins TRBV7-2 to TRBJ2-1, with D possibly being TRBD2 (5 bases). CDR1 is SGHTA and CDR2 is FQGNSA in the germline V gene. The CDR3 extends over 17 amino acids. Trimming shortened V by 4 bases and J by 0 bases, and 16 bases separated the two germline ends. CDR3 nucleotides: TGTGCCAGCAGCTCCAACCGACGGAGGAGCTCCTACAATGAGCAGTTCTTC. It is translated as CASSSNRRRSSYNEQFF.

J is TRBJ1-1 and V is TRBV18; no definite D call. Germline loops: CDR1 KGHSH, CDR2 LQKENI. The CDR3 sequence is 13 residues long. Trimming took 3 bases from V and 2 from J, leaving 7 bases between them. The CDR3 DNA is TGTGCCAGCTCACCGGACCAAAACACTGAAGCTTTCTTT. Translation: CASSPDQNTEAFF.

The chain uses TRBV30 and TRBJ1-4; D remains ambiguous. Germline V lookup: CDR1 GTSNPN, CDR2 SVGIG (reference sequence). CDR3 length equals 16 residues. V was shortened by 3 bases and J by 0 bases, with 14 bases between the two germline ends. CDR3 nucleotide sequence: TGTGCCTGGAGCCGGGATCGAACCGCAACTAATGAAAAACTGTTTTTT. Translating it yields CAWSRDRTATNEKLFF.

Comment on this clone: Other DNA sequences in the sample encode the same CDR3. The chain uses TRBV18 and TRBJ1-5; 8 positions match TRBD1. This CDR3 region has 15 residues. Germline CDR1 reads KGHSH; CDR2 reads LQKENI. V was clipped by 3 bases and J by 4 bases; unmatched bases: 5. CDR3 residues: CASSPRQGPNQPQHF. The DNA for the CDR3 is TGTGCCAGCTCACCCCGACAGGGGCCAAATCAGCCCCAGCATTTT.

The V gene is TRBV19, the J gene TRBJ2-7, with TRBD1 matching 8 bases. The V gene's germline CDR1 is LNHDA and CDR2 SQIVND (reference sequence). Losses at the gene ends were 6 bases for V and 4 bases for J; bases not matched to a gene: 8. This CDR3 spans 14 amino acids. CDR3: CASSGAGGRYEQYF. The CDR3 nucleotides are TGTGCCAGTAGCGGGGCAGGGGGCCGATACGAGCAGTACTTC.

The chain has TRBV19 and TRBJ1-5; D might be TRBD1 (5 bases). Germline V CDR1 and CDR2: LNHDA, SQIVND (reference sequence). Trimming stripped 0 bases from V and 6 bases from J, with 12 bases between. This CDR3 has 15 amino acids. In DNA form, the CDR3 reads TGTGCCAGTAGTATAGATGACAGTGAGGGTCAGCCCCAGCATTTT. Protein product: CASSIDDSEGQPQHF.

This clone occurred a few times. The rearrangement links TRBV27 to TRBJ2-7, with a weak D call TRBD1 (5 bases). V was pared by 7 bases and J by 5 bases, with 12 bases between. Germline loops: CDR1 MNHEY, CDR2 SMNVEV (reference sequence). CDR3 length: 12 amino acids. CDR3 in DNA: TGTGCCAGCAAGGCAGGGCGGAACGAGCAGTACTTC. Residues: CASKAGRNEQYF.

V gene TRBV7-3 combines with J gene TRBJ1-2; 12 bases agree with TRBD1. Unmatched junction bases numbered 4, after V lost 1 base and J lost 7 bases. The germline CDR1 and CDR2 sequences are SGHTA and FQGTGA. The CDR3 is made up of 15 amino acids. CDR3 DNA: TGTGCCAGCAGCTTAAAGGGGGACAGGGGGCGTGGCTACACCTTC. This codes for CASSLKGDRGRGYTF.

This clone appeared many times. A junction boundary mismatches the germline segment, possibly from a read error. The chain combines TRBV12-3 or TRBV12-4 with TRBJ1-2, with D tentatively TRBD1 (6 bases). The CDR3 has 10 residues. CDR3 coding DNA: TGTGCCAGCAGCCCTGAACAGGGCGGTTTC. Protein: CASSPEQGGF.

This clone showed up just once. The chain carries TRBV28 and TRBJ1-4; 7 bases are shared with TRBD1. V shed 3 bases and J 7 bases; nucleotides not matched to a gene: 8. The CDR3 runs to 15 residues. Germline assignment: CDR1 MDHEN and CDR2 SYDVKM. The CDR3, as DNA: TGTGCCAGCAGTTTGAATGACAGGGTTGGTGAAAAACTGTTTTTT. Its translation: CASSLNDRVGEKLFF.

This chain uses TRBV19 with TRBJ1-1; unclear D gene. CDR1 is LNHDA, CDR2 SQIVND, per germline (reference sequence). V lost 6 bases and J lost 6, with 14 bases in between. The CDR3 sequence is 13 residues long. The CDR3 sequence: CASSWTLLAEAFF. In DNA, the CDR3 is TGTGCCAGTAGCTGGACGTTGCTGGCTGAAGCTTTCTTT.

This chain connects TRBV19 to TRBJ1-1; TRBD1 matches at 9 bases. Germline V gives CDR1 LNHDA, CDR2 SQIVND (reference sequence). The CDR3 totals 14 residues. Trimming removed 4 bases from V and 4 bases from J; junction bases left unmatched: 4. The CDR3 DNA sequence: TGTGCCAGTAGTACGACAGGGGGGACCACTGAAGCTTTCTTT. This encodes CASSTTGGTTEAFF.

The chain carries TRBV15 and TRBJ2-6; D remains unclear. Per the germline V gene, CDR1 is LNHNV and CDR2 is YYDKDF (reference sequence). Trimming pared 0 bases from V and 3 bases from J, leaving 6 bases between. The CDR3 is made up of 15 amino acids. CDR3 loop: CATSRELRGANVLTF. CDR3 bases: TGTGCCACCAGCAGAGAACTTCGTGGGGCCAACGTCCTGACTTTC.

Here the CDR3 reads CASSLNGQVYQPQHF. DNA of the CDR3: TGTGCCAGCAGTTTAAATGGTCAGGTTTATCAGCCCCAGCATTTT. This rearrangement joins TRBV27 to TRBJ1-5; D call uncertain. CDR1 is MNHEY and CDR2 is SMNVEV in the germline V gene (reference sequence). The CDR3 is 15 amino acids. Trimming left V 2 bases short and J 5 bases short, with 13 bases between.

J is TRBJ1-1 and V is TRBV11-2, with D possibly TRBD1 on 5 matching bases. Per germline, CDR1 SGHAT and CDR2 FQNNGV. The V end lost 3 bases, the J end lost 11 bases, and 10 bases lay between the germline ends. CDR3 length: 11 residues. The CDR3 region is CASSFEGSAFF. Written as DNA, the CDR3 is TGTGCCAGCAGCTTTGAGGGGTCGGCTTTCTTT.

The genes are TRBV4-1 and TRBJ2-2, with TRBD1 identical over 10 bases. Trimming at V came to 3 bases and at J to 0 bases, leaving 7 bases not matched to a gene. CDR3 length: 18 amino acids. In germline, CDR1 is MGHRA, CDR2 YSYEKL. The CDR3 DNA reads as TGCGCCAGCAGCCAGAGGTCGACAGGGGGCGCGAACACCGGGGAGCTGTTTTTT. Translating gives CASSQRSTGGANTGELFF.

The V call is TRBV5-1, the J call TRBJ2-2, with 9 positions matching TRBD1. Germline-derived CDR1 and CDR2 are SGHRS and YFSETQ. CDR3 length equals 15 residues. V gave up 4 bases and J gave up 8 bases; unmatched junction bases: 9. The CDR3, as DNA: TGCGCCAGCAGCGCCGGGACAGGGATCGCGGGGGAGCTGTTTTTT. Translation: CASSAGTGIAGELFF.

This rearrangement joins TRBV28 to TRBJ2-3, with 11 positions matching TRBD2. The CDR3 length is 16 residues. Germline values: CDR1 MDHEN, CDR2 SYDVKM. The ends lost 3 bases at V and 4 bases at J; junction bases unmatched: 6. In nucleotides, the CDR3 is TGTGCCAGCAGTTTGCTAGCGGGGGGCATTGCAGATACGCAGTATTTT. Protein: CASSLLAGGIADTQYF.

A few counts support this clone. The chain joins TRBV29-1 to TRBJ1-5; TRBD1 agrees at 7 bases. The CDR3 sequence is 13 residues long. From germline, CDR1 is SQVTM and CDR2 ANQGSEA. With 4 bases clipped from V and 5 bases from J, the junction kept 5 bases outside the gene matches. CDR3: CSVADRADQPQHF. CDR3 DNA: TGCAGCGTTGCTGACAGGGCGGATCAGCCCCAGCATTTT.

This clone appeared once. The DNA for the CDR3 is TGTGCCAGCTCACCCCAGATTACCGGGAGCTCCTACAATGAGCAGTTCTTC. It yields the protein CASSPQITGSSYNEQFF. V gene TRBV18 combines with J gene TRBJ2-1; D might be TRBD2 (6 bases). The length of the CDR3 is 17 residues. CDR1 is KGHSH and CDR2 is LQKENI in the germline V gene. The ends were cut back, 3 bases at V and 0 bases at J, with 15 bases in the middle.

This sequence joins TRBV7-8 and TRBJ1-1; the match to TRBD1 covers 10 bases. V gave up 1 base and J gave up 10 bases; unmatched junction bases: 0. Germline lookup yields CDR1 SGHVS and CDR2 FQNEAQ. The CDR3 is 12 amino acids. CDR3 amino acids: CASSLGDRGAFF. The CDR3 DNA follows: TGTGCCAGCAGCTTAGGGGACAGGGGAGCTTTCTTT.

The V gene is TRBV4-1, the J gene TRBJ2-7, with TRBD2 identical over 8 bases. The CDR3 consists of 16 residues. V gave up 1 base and J gave up 4 bases; unmatched junction bases: 9. Germline lookup yields CDR1 MGHRA and CDR2 YSYEKL. The CDR3 spells CASSQVLTSGSYEQYF. The CDR3 nucleotides are TGCGCCAGCAGCCAAGTTTTAACTAGCGGATCTTACGAGCAGTACTTC.